The source of this T cell receptor beta chain is a study of T cells in localized non-small cell lung cancer. Findings of the study overall: T cell clonality was highest in uninvolved adjacent lung, above tumor. Without multi-region sequencing, intratumor heterogeneity could not be excluded.

This clone was recorded only once. What it binds is not known. The method was immunoSEQ multiplex PCR; TCRdb's version includes in-frame clones alone and lacks a portion of them. The sample consists of about 53,000 clones, approximately 80% of them appearing once. Trimming cost V 4 bases and J 5 bases, with 21 bases left between them. CDR3 size: 16 residues. Germline lookup yields CDR1 SGHDN and CDR2 FVKESK. The TCR originated in a man aged 40 to 70 with stage III lung adenocarcinoma. V usage is TRBV14 and J usage is TRBJ2-7; tentatively, D is TRBD1 (6 bases). This material consisted of peripheral blood mononuclear cells, taken before any cancer treatment. CDR3 region: CASSRKQGLRDNEQYF. The CDR3, as DNA: TGTGCCAGCAGCCGGAAGCAGGGCTTGAGGGACAACGAGCAGTACTTC.